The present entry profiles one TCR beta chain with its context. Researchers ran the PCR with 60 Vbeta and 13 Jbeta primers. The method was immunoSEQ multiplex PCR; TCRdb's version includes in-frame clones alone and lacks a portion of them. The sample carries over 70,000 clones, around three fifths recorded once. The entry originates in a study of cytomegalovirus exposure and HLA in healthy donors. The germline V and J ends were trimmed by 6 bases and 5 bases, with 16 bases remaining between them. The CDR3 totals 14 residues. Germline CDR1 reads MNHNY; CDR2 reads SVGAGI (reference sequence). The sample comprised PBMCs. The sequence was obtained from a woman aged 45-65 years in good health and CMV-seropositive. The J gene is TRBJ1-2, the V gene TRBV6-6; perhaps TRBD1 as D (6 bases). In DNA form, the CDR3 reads TGTGCCAGCAGCCTAGGGGGATCTGGGTATGGCTACACCTTC. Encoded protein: CASSLGGSGYGYTF.